This T cell receptor beta chain comes out of a study of T cells after yellow fever vaccination (dated by TCRdb to about 2019). Background for the entire study: The SMART-Seq v4 Ultra Low Input RNA kit was used to prepare libraries from fractions with low cell numbers. Bulk TCR alpha and beta repertoires were sequenced longitudinally to track T-cell clones before and after primary and booster YFV17D yellow fever vaccination. Two healthy male donors, one aged 18 to 30 and one aged 30 to 40 years, were included in the cohort. Blood was collected at multiple timepoints before and after primary and secondary immunization, and bulk PBMC replicates and cell subsets were isolated.

For CDR1 and CDR2, the germline V gene lists SGHTA and FQGTGA. Inclusive of the bounding cysteine and phenylalanine, the CDR3 is 15 residues long. Just CDR3 DNA is preserved here, 45 bases in frame from base 1. V is shortened by 3 bases, J by 5 bases, and the region joining them spans 14 bases. Comment on this clonotype: Its antigen is not yet known. Base qualities are not recorded, but no much larger clone differs from it by a single base.

Broad study findings and their caveats: A small fraction of clonotypes appeared in both the CD4 and CD8 compartments, likely as a result of convergent recombination. Because only a couple of donors were included in the study, the extent to which the findings can be generalized is limited. Computational filtering was needed because FACS-sorted repertoires could contain abundant contaminating clonotypes from the bulk population. Compared with the primary T-cell response, the secondary T-cell response was faster but weaker, reaching its peak on day 5 rather than on day 15. After the booster, most clones that had expanded after primary vaccination were detected again (about 97% of CD4 and more than 85% of CD8), suggesting broad maintenance of memory.

TCR cDNA was made using 5'RACE template switching, a step that added a universal primer site and unique molecular identifiers. Priming of cDNA synthesis was performed from both the TCR alpha and TCR beta constant segments. Library amplification involved two PCR steps, and the second step added sample barcodes and sequencing adapters. Sequencing of libraries was performed on Illumina HiSeq 2500 (2x100 bp) or NovaSeq (2x150 bp). The published analysis was carried out like this. MIGEC was used to demultiplex reads and collapse the reads into UMI consensus sequences, and MiXCR was used for V(D)J alignment. Vaccine-responding clonotypes were identified with edgeR using replicate PBMC samples, with FDR below 0.01 and a log2 fold change above 5 up to day 15 being required. Each bulk clonotype was labeled CD4 or CD8 based on which sequenced repertoire, CD4 or CD8, contained the clonotype at higher abundance. Clones were called with MiXCR by TCRdb after fastp trimmed the public reads at Q25, and only in-frame beta chains were retained. Rows are unified per CDR3 protein, each entry keeping the most common DNA and genes. These V and J calls originate from TCRdb's pipeline instead of the authors' own analysis. The sample has approximately 550,000 distinct CDR3 sequences on record, 19% of them singletons. Of the sample, about 13% is held by the ten largest clones.

The sample's treatment or condition label, in plain terms: live attenuated yellow fever vaccine strain. At each blood-draw timepoint, two biological replicates of bulk PBMCs were collected. A standard Ficoll-Paque protocol was used to isolate PBMCs from peripheral blood. RNA was extracted with TriZol from bulk PBMCs, CD4 and CD8 fractions, and dextramer-positive and dextramer-negative fractions. The source of this sequence is a man aged 25 to 45 who received the YFV17D yellow fever vaccine. The V and J segments used are TRBV7-3 and TRBJ2-1; there is no confident call for the D gene. The starting material was PBMCs, obtained 15 days after the yellow fever booster vaccination. The base sequence is TGTGCCAGCAGCTTGTGGGTGGCCGAAGACAATGAGCAGTTCTTC. It specifies CASSLWVAEDNEQFF.